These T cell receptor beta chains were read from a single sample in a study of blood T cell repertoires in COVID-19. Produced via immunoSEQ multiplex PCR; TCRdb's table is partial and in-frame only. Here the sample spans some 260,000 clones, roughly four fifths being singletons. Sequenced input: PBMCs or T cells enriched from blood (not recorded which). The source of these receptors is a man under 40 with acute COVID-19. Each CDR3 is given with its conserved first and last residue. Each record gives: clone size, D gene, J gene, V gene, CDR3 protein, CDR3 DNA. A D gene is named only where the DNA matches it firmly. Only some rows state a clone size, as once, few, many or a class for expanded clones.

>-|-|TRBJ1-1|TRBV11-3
CASSAVEFSFF
TGTGCCAGCAGCGCCGTAGAATTCTCTTTCTTT
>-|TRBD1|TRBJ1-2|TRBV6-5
CATSTGTGYGYTF
TGTGCCACTTCGACAGGGACGGGCTATGGCTACACCTTC
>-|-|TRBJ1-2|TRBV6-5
CASSYNRPPSNYGYTF
TGTGCCAGCAGTTACAACAGGCCCCCGTCTAACTATGGCTACACCTTC
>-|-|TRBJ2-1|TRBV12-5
CASGLPRQEYNEQFF
TGTGCTAGTGGTTTGCCCCGACAGGAGTACAATGAGCAGTTCTTC
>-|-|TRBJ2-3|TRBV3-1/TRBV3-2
CASSRSGAGDTQYF
TGTGCCAGCAGCCGTAGCGGCGCGGGAGATACGCAGTATTTT
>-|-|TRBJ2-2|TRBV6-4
CASRGQTNTGELFF
TGTGCCAGCAGAGGACAAACTAACACCGGGGAGCTGTTTTTT
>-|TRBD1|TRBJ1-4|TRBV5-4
CASSQRGRGYEKLFF
TGTGCCAGCAGCCAAAGAGGCAGGGGGTATGAAAAACTGTTTTTT
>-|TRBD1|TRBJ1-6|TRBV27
CASSPGDRYNSPLHF
TGTGCCAGCAGTCCCGGGGACAGGTATAATTCACCCCTCCACTTT
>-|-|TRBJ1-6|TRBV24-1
CATSDTGNSPLHF
TGTGCCACCAGTGACACAGGGAATTCACCCCTCCACTTT
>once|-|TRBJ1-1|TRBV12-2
CASRLAAPPDEAFF
TGTGCAAGTCGCTTAGCCGCCCCTCCAGATGAAGCTTTCTTT